This T cell receptor (beta chain) is from a study of T cell clonotyping in hematopoietic cell transplantation. TCRdb's copy holds only in-frame clones and misses some; the assay was immunoSEQ multiplex PCR. Counted here are 13,000 to 15,000 clones, around 97% occurring once; the ten biggest clones make up less than 4.5%. CDR1 and CDR2 from the germline V gene are SGHRS and YFSETQ. Deletions cut 4 bases from V and 2 bases from J, with 4 bases between. The CDR3 totals 12 residues. Blood collection times were about day -28 and days 30, 100, 180 posttransplant. Of note for this clone: Its antigen is currently unknown.

Study-level findings and limits: Few recipient clonotypes overlapped donors; over 95% were de novo at given depth.

The chain uses TRBV5-1 and TRBJ1-3; D gene uncertain. The sequencing used peripheral blood mononuclear cells, collected 30 days after allogeneic stem cell transplant. This clonotype was obtained from a female patient aged 50-59 years who had an allogeneic stem cell transplant from an unrelated donor, so T cells may come from the graft donor. Some clones in this sample may be carry-over from other donors' samples. The CDR3 nucleotides are TGCGCCAGCAGCAATGCTGGAAACACCATATATTTT. It yields the protein CASSNAGNTIYF.